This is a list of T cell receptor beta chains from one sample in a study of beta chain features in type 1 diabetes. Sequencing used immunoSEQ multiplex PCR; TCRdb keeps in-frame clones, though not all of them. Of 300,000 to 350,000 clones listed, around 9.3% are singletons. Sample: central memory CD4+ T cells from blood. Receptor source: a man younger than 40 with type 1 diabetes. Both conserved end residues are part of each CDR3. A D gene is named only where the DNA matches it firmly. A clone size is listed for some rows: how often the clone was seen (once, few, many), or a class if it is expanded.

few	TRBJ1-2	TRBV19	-	TGTGCCAGTAGTATCTCGACAGATAACTATGGCTACACCTTC	CASSISTDNYGYTF
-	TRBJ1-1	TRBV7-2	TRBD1	TGTGCCAGCAGCTCGACAGGGGGGCTGAACACTGAAGCTTTCTTT	CASSSTGGLNTEAFF
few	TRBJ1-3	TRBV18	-	TGTGCCAGCTCACCAGTAGGTGATCCTGGAAACACCATATATTTT	CASSPVGDPGNTIYF
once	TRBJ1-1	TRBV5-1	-	TGCGCCAGCAGCTTGTTTTCGGTGGGAGACACTGAAGCTTTCTTT	CASSLFSVGDTEAFF
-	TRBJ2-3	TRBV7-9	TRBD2	TGTGCCAGCAGCTTAGCTAGCGGGGAGGCAGATACGCAGTATTTT	CASSLASGEADTQYF
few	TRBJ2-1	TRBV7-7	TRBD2	TGTGCCAGCAGCACAGGGACTAGCGAGAACAATGAGCAGTTCTTC	CASSTGTSENNEQFF
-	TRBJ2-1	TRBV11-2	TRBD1	TGTGCCAGCAGCTTGGGACAGGCCGATGAGCAGTTCTTC	CASSLGQADEQFF
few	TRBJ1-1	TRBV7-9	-	TGTGCCAGCAGCTTACGAGAGGGGAGGGCTGAAGCTTTCTTT	CASSLREGRAEAFF
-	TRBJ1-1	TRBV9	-	TGTGCCAGCAGCGTGGGGCACATGAACACTGAAGCTTTCTTT	CASSVGHMNTEAFF
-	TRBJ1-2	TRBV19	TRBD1	TGTGCCAGTAGTAAGGGACAGGGGGATCATGGCTACACCTTC	CASSKGQGDHGYTF
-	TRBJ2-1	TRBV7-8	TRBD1	TGTGCCAGCAGCTTACCCTCCGGGACAGGCTTCTACAATGAGCAGTTCTTC	CASSLPSGTGFYNEQFF
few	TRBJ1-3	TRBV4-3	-	TGCGCCAGCAGCCAAGAGGTGTCATCTGGAAACACCATATATTTT	CASSQEVSSGNTIYF
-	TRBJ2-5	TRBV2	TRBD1	TGTGCCAGCACCGCTACAGGGGGCGTAGAGACCCAGTACTTC	CASTATGGVETQYF
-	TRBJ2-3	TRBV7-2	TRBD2	TGTGCCAGCAGCTCCGAAGGTAGAAGCGGGGTGAGCACAGATACGCAGTATTTT	CASSSEGRSGVSTDTQYF
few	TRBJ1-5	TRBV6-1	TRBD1	TGTGCCAGCGCGACCGGACAGGGCGGAAAGCCCCAGCATTTT	CASATGQGGKPQHF
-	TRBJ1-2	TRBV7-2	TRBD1	TGTGCCAGCAGCTTCATACCGGGACAGGCTTATGGCTACACCTTC	CASSFIPGQAYGYTF
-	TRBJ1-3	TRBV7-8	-	TGTGCCAGCAGCCCAGACAGGCAGACCTTATATTTT	CASSPDRQTLYF
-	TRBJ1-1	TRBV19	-	TGTGCCAGTAGTATAATCCAAAACACTGAAGCTTTCTTT	CASSIIQNTEAFF
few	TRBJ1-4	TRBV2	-	TGTGCCAGCAGTGTCGCCCAGTACGGTGAAAAACTGTTTTTT	CASSVAQYGEKLFF
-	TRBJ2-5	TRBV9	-	TGTGCCAGCAGCGTAGGTTGGGCGGGCGCACAAGAGACCCAGTACTTC	CASSVGWAGAQETQYF
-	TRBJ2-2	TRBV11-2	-	TGTGCCAGCAGCTTAGATTCAGGTGTGCTGTTTTTT	CASSLDSGVLFF
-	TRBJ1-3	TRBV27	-	TGTGCCAGCTCGGGGGACGGAAACACCATATATTTT	CASSGDGNTIYF
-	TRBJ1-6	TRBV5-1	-	TGCGCCAGCAGCCCGGACAGTACTAATTCACCCCTCCACTTT	CASSPDSTNSPLHF